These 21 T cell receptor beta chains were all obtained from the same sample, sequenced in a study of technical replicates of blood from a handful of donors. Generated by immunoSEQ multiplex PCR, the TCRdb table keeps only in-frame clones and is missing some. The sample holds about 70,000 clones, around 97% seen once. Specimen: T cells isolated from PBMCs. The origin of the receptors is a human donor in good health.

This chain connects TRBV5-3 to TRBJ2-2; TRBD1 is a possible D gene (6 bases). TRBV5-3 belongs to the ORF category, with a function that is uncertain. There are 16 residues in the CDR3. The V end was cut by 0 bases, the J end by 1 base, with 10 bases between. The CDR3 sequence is CARSLVGTRNTGELFF. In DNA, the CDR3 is TGTGCCAGAAGCTTGGTTGGGACAAGGAACACCGGGGAGCTGTTTTTT.

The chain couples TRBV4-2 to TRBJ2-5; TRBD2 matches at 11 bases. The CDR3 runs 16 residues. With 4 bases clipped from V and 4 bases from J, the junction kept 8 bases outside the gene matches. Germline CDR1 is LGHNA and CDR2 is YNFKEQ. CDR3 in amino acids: CASSPRLAGIGETQYF. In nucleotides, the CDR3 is TGTGCCAGCAGCCCACGACTAGCGGGAATTGGAGAGACCCAGTACTTC.

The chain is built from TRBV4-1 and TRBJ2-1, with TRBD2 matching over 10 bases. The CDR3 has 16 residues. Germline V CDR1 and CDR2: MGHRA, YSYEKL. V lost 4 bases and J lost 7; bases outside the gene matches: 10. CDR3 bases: TGCGCCAGCAGCCCAATTTGGCTAGCGGGAGAGAATGAGCAGTTCTTC. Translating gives CASSPIWLAGENEQFF.

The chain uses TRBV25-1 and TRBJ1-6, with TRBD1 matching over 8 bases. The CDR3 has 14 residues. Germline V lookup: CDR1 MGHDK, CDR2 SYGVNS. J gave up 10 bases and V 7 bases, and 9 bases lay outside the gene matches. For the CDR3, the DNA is TGTGCCAGCAAGGCCCAGGGGGCGAGATCACCCCTCCACTTT. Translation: CASKAQGARSPLHF.

The CDR3 nucleotides read TGCGGGGCGCTATCGGAGACCCAGTACTTC. Its translation: CGALSETQYF. This chain uses TRBV20-1 with TRBJ2-5; D perhaps matches TRBD1 (5 bases). Germline loops: CDR1 DFQATT, CDR2 SNEGSKA (reference sequence). CDR3 size: 10 residues.

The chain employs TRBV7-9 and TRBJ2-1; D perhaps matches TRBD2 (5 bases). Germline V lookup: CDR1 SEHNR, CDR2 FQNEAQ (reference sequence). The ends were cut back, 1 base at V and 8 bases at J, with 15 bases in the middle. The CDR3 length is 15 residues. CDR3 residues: CASSLVIRDHHEQFF. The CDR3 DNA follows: TGTGCCAGCAGCTTAGTTATTCGGGATCATCATGAGCAGTTCTTC.

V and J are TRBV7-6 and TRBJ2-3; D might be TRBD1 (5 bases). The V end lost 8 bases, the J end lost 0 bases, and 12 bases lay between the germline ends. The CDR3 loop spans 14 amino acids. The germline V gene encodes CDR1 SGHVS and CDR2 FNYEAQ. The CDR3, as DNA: TGTGCCAGCGGGGCCAGCCCTAGCACAGATACGCAGTATTTT. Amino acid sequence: CASGASPSTDTQYF.

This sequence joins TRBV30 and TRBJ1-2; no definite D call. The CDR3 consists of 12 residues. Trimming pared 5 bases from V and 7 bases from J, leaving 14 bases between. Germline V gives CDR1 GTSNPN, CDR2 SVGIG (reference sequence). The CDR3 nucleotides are TGTGCCTGGGAGGGAGGGTTTGGTGGCTACACCTTC. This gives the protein CAWEGGFGGYTF.

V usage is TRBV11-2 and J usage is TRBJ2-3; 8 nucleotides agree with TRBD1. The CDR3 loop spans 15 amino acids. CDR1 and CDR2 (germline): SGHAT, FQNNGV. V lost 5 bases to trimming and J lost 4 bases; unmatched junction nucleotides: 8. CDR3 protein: CASSPPQGGADTQYF. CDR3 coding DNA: TGTGCCAGCAGCCCCCCACAGGGGGGAGCAGATACGCAGTATTTT.

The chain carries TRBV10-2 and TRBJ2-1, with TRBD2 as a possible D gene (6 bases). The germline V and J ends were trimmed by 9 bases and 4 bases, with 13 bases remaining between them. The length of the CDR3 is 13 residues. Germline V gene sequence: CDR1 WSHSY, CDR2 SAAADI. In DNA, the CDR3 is TGCGCCAGTCAGGGACTCGGATACAATGAGCAGTTCTTC. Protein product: CASQGLGYNEQFF.

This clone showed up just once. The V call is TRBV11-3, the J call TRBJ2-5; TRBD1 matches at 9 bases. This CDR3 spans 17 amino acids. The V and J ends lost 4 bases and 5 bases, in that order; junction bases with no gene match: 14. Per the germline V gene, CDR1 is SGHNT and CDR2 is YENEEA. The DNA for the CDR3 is TGTGCCAGCAGCTCCCCTTGGGACAGGGCGGAATGGGAGACCCAGTACTTC. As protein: CASSSPWDRAEWETQYF.

CDR3: CAISDGIYGYTF. The CDR3 DNA sequence: TGTGCCATCAGTGACGGGATCTATGGCTACACCTTC. The chain employs TRBV10-3 and TRBJ1-2; D not certain. The V end lost 3 bases, the J end lost 4 bases, and 6 bases lay between the germline ends. Germline CDR1 and CDR2: ENHRY and SYGVKD. CDR3 size: 12 residues.

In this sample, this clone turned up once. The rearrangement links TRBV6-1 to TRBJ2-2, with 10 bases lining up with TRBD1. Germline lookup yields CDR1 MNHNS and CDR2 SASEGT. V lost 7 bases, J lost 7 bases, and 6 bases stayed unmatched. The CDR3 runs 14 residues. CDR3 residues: CASISGQGFGELFF. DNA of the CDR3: TGTGCCAGCATCTCGGGACAGGGGTTCGGGGAGCTGTTTTTT.

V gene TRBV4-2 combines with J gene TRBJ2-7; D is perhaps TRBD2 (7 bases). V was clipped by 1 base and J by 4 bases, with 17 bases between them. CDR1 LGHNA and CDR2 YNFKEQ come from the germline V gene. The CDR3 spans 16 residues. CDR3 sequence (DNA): TGTGCCAGCAGCCAAGGAAGGGGGGCGGGAGCATACGAGCAGTACTTC. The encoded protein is CASSQGRGAGAYEQYF.

CDR3 coding DNA: TGTGCCAGCAGTGCACCCCGGACAGGGACTAATCAGCCCCAGCATTTT. This sequence encodes CASSAPRTGTNQPQHF. V usage is TRBV6-1 and J usage is TRBJ1-5; 8 bases fit TRBD1. J gave up 4 bases and V 4 bases, and 9 bases lay outside the gene matches. The germline V gene encodes CDR1 MNHNS and CDR2 SASEGT. This CDR3 comprises 16 residues.

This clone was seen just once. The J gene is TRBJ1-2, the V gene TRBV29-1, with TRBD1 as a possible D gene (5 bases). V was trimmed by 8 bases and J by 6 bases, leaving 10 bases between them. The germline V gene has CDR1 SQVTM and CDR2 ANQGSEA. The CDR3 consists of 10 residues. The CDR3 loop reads CSLRGDGYTF. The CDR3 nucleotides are TGCAGCCTTAGGGGCGATGGCTACACCTTC.

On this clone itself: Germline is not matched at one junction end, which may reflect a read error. CDR3 region: CASSQVGNNEAFF. CDR3 coding DNA: TGTGCCAGCAGCCAAGTCGGGAACAATGAAGCTTTCTTT. This chain links TRBV4-2 with TRBJ1-1; D not certain. The germline V gene encodes CDR1 LGHNA and CDR2 YNFKEQ. This CDR3 spans 13 amino acids.

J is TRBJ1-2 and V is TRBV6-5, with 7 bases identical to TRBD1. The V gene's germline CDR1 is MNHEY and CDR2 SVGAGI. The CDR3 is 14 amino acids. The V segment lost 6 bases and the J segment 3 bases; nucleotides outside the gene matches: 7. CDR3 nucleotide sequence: TGTGCCAGCAGCCCGACAGGGTTTGACTATGGCTACACCTTC. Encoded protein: CASSPTGFDYGYTF.

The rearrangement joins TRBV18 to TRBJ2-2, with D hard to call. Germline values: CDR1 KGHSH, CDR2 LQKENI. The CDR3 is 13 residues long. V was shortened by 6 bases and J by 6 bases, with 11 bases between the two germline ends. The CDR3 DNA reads TGTGCCAGCTCGCCGGGTTCGGCCGGGGAGCTGTTTTTT. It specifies CASSPGSAGELFF.

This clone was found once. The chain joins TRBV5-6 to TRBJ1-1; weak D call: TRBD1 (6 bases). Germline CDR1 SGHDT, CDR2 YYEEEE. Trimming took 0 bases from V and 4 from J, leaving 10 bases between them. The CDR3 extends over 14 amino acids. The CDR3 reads CASSLAQGSTEAFF. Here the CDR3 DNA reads TGTGCCAGCAGCTTGGCGCAGGGGTCCACTGAAGCTTTCTTT.

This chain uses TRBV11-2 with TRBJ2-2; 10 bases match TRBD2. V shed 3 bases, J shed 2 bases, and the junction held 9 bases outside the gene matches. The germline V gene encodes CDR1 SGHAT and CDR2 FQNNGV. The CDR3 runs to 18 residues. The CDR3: CASSLGPPSGRNTGELFF. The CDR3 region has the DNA TGTGCCAGCAGCTTGGGACCCCCTAGCGGGAGAAACACCGGGGAGCTGTTTTTT.